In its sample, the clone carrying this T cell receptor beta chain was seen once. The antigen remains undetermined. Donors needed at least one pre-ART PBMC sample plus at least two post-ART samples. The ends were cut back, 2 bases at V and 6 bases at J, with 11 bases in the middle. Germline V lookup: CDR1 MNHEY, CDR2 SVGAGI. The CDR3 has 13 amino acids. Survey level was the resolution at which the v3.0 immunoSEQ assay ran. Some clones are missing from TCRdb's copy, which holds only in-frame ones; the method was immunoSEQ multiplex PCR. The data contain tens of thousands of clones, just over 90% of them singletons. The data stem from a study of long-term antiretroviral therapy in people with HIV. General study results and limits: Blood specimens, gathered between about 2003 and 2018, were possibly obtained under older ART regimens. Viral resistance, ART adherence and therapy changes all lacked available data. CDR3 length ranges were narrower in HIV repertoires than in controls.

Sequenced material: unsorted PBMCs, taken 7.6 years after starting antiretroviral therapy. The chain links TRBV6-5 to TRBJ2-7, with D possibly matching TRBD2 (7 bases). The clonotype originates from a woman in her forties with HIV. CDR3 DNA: TGTGCCAGCAGTTACAGGGGGGGTTTCGAGCAGTACTTC. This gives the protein CASSYRGGFEQYF.